Below, 3 T cell receptor beta chains from the same sample are listed, as sequenced in a study of T cells expressing NK-cell markers. TCRdb derives one entry per CDR3 protein from the 5' RACE reads, leaving out DNA. The sample table includes about 400,000 distinct CDR3 sequences. Input material: blood T cells: a sorted CD56 or NKG2C T cell subset, CD4+ or CD8+ T cells, or bulk PBMC T cells (not recorded which). The receptors here all came from a woman aged 50 to 60 in good health.

The rearrangement joins TRBV29-1 to TRBJ2-5. The CDR3 has 12 residues. Per the germline V gene, CDR1 is SQVTM and CDR2 is ANQGSEA. The CDR3 is CSVRMAGETQYF.

V is TRBV7-6 and J is TRBJ2-1. The CDR3 runs 16 residues. Germline V CDR1 and CDR2: SGHVS, FNYEAQ. CDR3 sequence reads: CASSLEAPSSYNEQFF.

The chain combines TRBV2 with TRBJ2-7; the D gene TCRdb calls, TRBD1, cannot be checked with no DNA. This CDR3 has 13 residues. In germline, CDR1 is SNHLY, CDR2 FYNNEI. The CDR3: CASSETGFDEQYF.